Presented here are 29 T cell receptor beta chains from one specimen sequenced in a study of OX40 agonist ivuxolimab in advanced cancers. Sequencing used immunoSEQ multiplex PCR; TCRdb keeps in-frame clones, though not all of them. This sample has around 26,000 clones, with 65% to 90% found just once. The input for sequencing was CD4+ or CD8+ T cells sorted from blood, taken in a trial of the OX40 agonist ivuxolimab. These receptors were collected from an adult with an advanced solid tumor such as melanoma, head and neck, liver or kidney cancer.

The CDR3: CASSLAGTHTEAFF. DNA of the CDR3: TGCGCCAGCAGCTTGGCAGGCACACACACTGAAGCTTTCTTT. V is TRBV5-1 and J is TRBJ1-1; no definite D call. Trimming cost V 0 bases and J 3 bases, with 9 bases left between them. The CDR3 is 14 amino acids. From germline, CDR1 is SGHRS and CDR2 YFSETQ.

The chain recombines TRBV5-5 with TRBJ2-7, with TRBD1 identical over 9 bases. The germline V gene has CDR1 SGHKS and CDR2 YYEKEE (reference sequence). This CDR3 comprises 14 residues. The ends lost 4 bases at V and 4 bases at J; junction bases unmatched: 6. CDR3 nucleotide sequence: TGTGCCAGCAGCACCCGGGACAGGGTATACGAGCAGTACTTC. It codes for CASSTRDRVYEQYF.

Regarding this clone: Other DNA sequences within the sample encode an identical CDR3. The chain employs TRBV15 and TRBJ2-6, with D possibly matching TRBD1 (5 bases). V lost 1 base and J lost 1, with 5 bases in between. This CDR3 contains 15 residues. Germline CDR1 LNHNV, CDR2 YYDKDF (reference sequence). In DNA form, the CDR3 reads TGTGCCACCAGCAGAGGGACATCTGGGGCCAACGTCCTGACTTTC. Translated: CATSRGTSGANVLTF.

In its sample, this clone was seen a few times. This chain links TRBV28 with TRBJ2-3; 9 bases fit TRBD1. The CDR3 length is 13 residues. V lost 10 bases and J lost 1; bases outside the gene matches: 3. In germline, CDR1 is MDHEN, CDR2 SYDVKM. In DNA form, the CDR3 reads TGTGCCAACAGGGACAGGGGCACAGATACGCAGTATTTT. Protein: CANRDRGTDTQYF.

The J gene is TRBJ1-1, the V gene TRBV11-2; 8 bases are a match to TRBD1. V gave up 4 bases and J gave up 7 bases; unmatched junction bases: 14. This CDR3 region has 16 residues. In germline, CDR1 is SGHAT, CDR2 FQNNGV. The CDR3 bases are TGTGCCAGCAGCTACGGGAGGGGCAGGGGGCATAGTGAAGCTTTCTTT. It specifies CASSYGRGRGHSEAFF.

The V and J genes are TRBV5-1 and TRBJ1-2; 8 positions match TRBD1. The germline V gene encodes CDR1 SGHRS and CDR2 YFSETQ. The CDR3 is 15 amino acids. V was clipped by 4 bases and J by 4 bases; unmatched bases: 9. The CDR3 DNA reads as TGCGCCAGCAGCACCGGACAGGGCCCTGGCTATGGCTACACCTTC. The encoded protein is CASSTGQGPGYGYTF. The full variable domain, in which reference TRBV5-1 and TRBJ1-2 provide the parts outside the CDR3, is KAGVTQTPRYLIKTRGQQVTLSCSPISGHRSVSWYQQTPGQGLQFLFEYFSETQRNKGNFPGRFSGRQFSNSRSEMNVSTLELGDSALYLCASSTGQGPGYGYTFGSGTRLTVV.

This sequence joins TRBV11-2 and TRBJ2-1; TRBD1 or TRBD2 may be the D gene (5 bases each). The germline V gene has CDR1 SGHAT and CDR2 FQNNGV. The CDR3 consists of 15 residues. Deletions cut 1 base from V and 8 bases from J, with 15 bases between. The CDR3 DNA reads as TGTGCCAGCAGCTTAGCTCCGAGGGGAATGTATGAGCAGTTCTTC. It codes for CASSLAPRGMYEQFF.

The V gene is TRBV5-6, the J gene TRBJ1-1; perhaps TRBD1 as D (5 bases). The CDR3 runs to 16 residues. The V and J ends lost 0 bases and 0 bases respectively, with 12 bases between them. CDR1 SGHDT and CDR2 YYEEEE come from the germline V gene. The CDR3 loop reads CASSLVGGTVNTEAFF. The CDR3 bases are TGTGCCAGCAGCTTGGTTGGAGGGACGGTGAACACTGAAGCTTTCTTT.

The V call is TRBV7-9, the J call TRBJ2-3; 9 bases agree with TRBD1. The germline V gene encodes CDR1 SEHNR and CDR2 FQNEAQ (reference sequence). This CDR3 contains 16 residues. Trimming took 0 bases from V and 1 from J; bases not matched to a gene: 2. This CDR3 reads CASSLARTGGTDTQYF. CDR3 nucleotides: TGTGCCAGCAGCTTAGCGCGGACAGGGGGCACAGATACGCAGTATTTT. Combining the CDR3 with reference TRBV7-9 and TRBJ2-3 gives the whole variable domain DTGVSQNPRHKITKRGQNVTFRCDPISEHNRLYWYRQTLGQGPEFLTYFQNEAQLEKSRLLSDRFSAERPKGSFSTLEIQRTEQGDSAMYLCASSLARTGGTDTQYFGPGTRLTVL.

The J gene is TRBJ2-7, the V gene TRBV27; a possible D gene is TRBD1 (6 bases). This CDR3 contains 16 residues. V lost 5 bases, J lost 5 bases, and 22 bases lay in between. The germline gives CDR1 MNHEY, CDR2 SMNVEV (reference sequence). The CDR3 nucleotides read TGTGCCAGCAGTCCGCAGGGGTTATCCCCTTTCCACGAGCAGTACTTC. As protein: CASSPQGLSPFHEQYF.

The chain links TRBV6-1 to TRBJ1-1; D is undetermined. This CDR3 comprises 14 residues. V dropped 4 bases and J dropped 7 bases, with 16 bases sitting between them. Per germline, CDR1 MNHNS and CDR2 SASEGT. Written as DNA, the CDR3 is TGTGCCAGCAGTGCCTCGGGAGCCCTCCGTGAAGCTTTCTTT. Its protein is CASSASGALREAFF.

The chain's CDR3 is CASSPPGSEQYF. The CDR3 region has the DNA TGTGCCAGCAGTCCCCCTGGGTCCGAGCAGTACTTC. The V and J genes are TRBV27 and TRBJ2-7; unclear D gene. Germline CDR1 is MNHEY and CDR2 is SMNVEV (reference sequence). The CDR3 covers 12 residues. Trimming took off 5 bases at V and 6 bases at J, with 11 bases between the two ends.

This sequence joins TRBV7-9 and TRBJ2-1, with D perhaps matching TRBD2 (6 bases). The V end was cut by 4 bases, the J end by 0 bases, with 13 bases between. CDR3 length equals 16 residues. In germline, CDR1 is SEHNR, CDR2 FQNEAQ (reference sequence). CDR3 sequence: CASSSRRESSYNEQFF. The CDR3 DNA reads as TGTGCCAGCAGCTCCCGGAGGGAAAGCTCCTACAATGAGCAGTTCTTC.

The chain has TRBV30 and TRBJ2-3, with 11 bases aligning to TRBD2. The junction had 9 bases not matched to a gene; V was cut back by 2 bases and J by 2 bases. Germline V lookup: CDR1 GTSNPN, CDR2 SVGIG (reference sequence). This CDR3 has 17 residues. CDR3 DNA: TGTGCCTGGAGTAGGCTAGCGGGGGGCCTTCTCACAGATACGCAGTATTTT. Residues: CAWSRLAGGLLTDTQYF.

The chain joins TRBV28 to TRBJ2-3; 12 bases fit TRBD2. The CDR3 totals 17 residues. Germline CDR1 and CDR2: MDHEN and SYDVKM. Trimming removed 6 bases from V and 0 bases from J; junction bases left unmatched: 7. In DNA, the CDR3 is TGTGCCAGCAGCCCAGGGACTAGCGGGCGGAGCACAGATACGCAGTATTTT. Translation gives CASSPGTSGRSTDTQYF.

The chain is built from TRBV29-1 and TRBJ1-5; D is ambiguous. This CDR3 is built from 15 residues. The V gene lost 6 bases and the J gene lost 5 bases, with 20 bases spanning the gap. CDR1 SQVTM and CDR2 ANQGSEA come from the germline V gene. The CDR3 DNA follows: TGCAGCGTCGGTGGCATCCCGGGGTCAGATCAGCCCCAGCATTTT. Protein product: CSVGGIPGSDQPQHF. Full variable domain (rest looked up from reference TRBV29-1 and TRBJ1-5): SAVISQKPSRDICQRGTSLTIQCQVDSQVTMMFWYRQQPGQSLTLIATANQGSEATYESGFVIDKFPISRPNLTFSTLTVSNMSPEDSSIYLCSVGGIPGSDQPQHFGDGTRLSIL.

The chain links TRBV5-1 to TRBJ1-1; D not certain. The ends were cut back, 4 bases at V and 1 base at J, with 8 bases in the middle. CDR1 is SGHRS, CDR2 YFSETQ, per germline. This CDR3 has 13 residues. CDR3 region: CASSRRPNTEAFF. The CDR3 region has the DNA TGCGCCAGCAGCCGGCGACCGAACACTGAAGCTTTCTTT.

The chain carries TRBV28 and TRBJ1-1; 7 bases line up with TRBD1. The CDR3 is made up of 15 amino acids. Losses at the gene ends were 4 bases for V and 2 bases for J; bases not matched to a gene: 7. CDR1 MDHEN and CDR2 SYDVKM come from the germline V gene. The CDR3 sequence: CASSSLGQQNTEAFF. CDR3 DNA sequence: TGTGCCAGCAGTTCCCTGGGACAGCAAAACACTGAAGCTTTCTTT.

The chain couples TRBV4-3 to TRBJ2-1; TRBD2 aligns across 7 bases. V gave up 0 bases and J gave up 5 bases; unmatched junction bases: 7. The CDR3 has 16 amino acids. Germline CDR1 is LGHNA and CDR2 is YSLEER. CDR3 protein: CASSQDRLAGDNEQFF. The CDR3 DNA follows: TGCGCCAGCAGCCAAGATAGACTAGCCGGGGACAATGAGCAGTTCTTC.

The chain carries TRBV7-3 and TRBJ1-1; D is ambiguous. V dropped 6 bases and J dropped 3 bases, with 11 bases sitting between them. The CDR3 runs 13 residues. Germline V gene lookup returns CDR1 SGHTA and CDR2 FQGTGA. CDR3 nucleotides: TGTGCCAGCAGTCTGGGCGGGGACACTGAAGCTTTCTTT. Protein product: CASSLGGDTEAFF.

The chain carries TRBV4-1 and TRBJ2-7; 7 positions agree with TRBD2. V lost 1 base to trimming and J lost 7 bases; unmatched junction nucleotides: 10. Germline V gene lookup returns CDR1 MGHRA and CDR2 YSYEKL. The CDR3 is 15 amino acids. The CDR3 bases are TGCGCCAGCAGCCAAGTGTCCTCCGGGACTACGGAGCAGTACTTC. Protein product: CASSQVSSGTTEQYF.

This clone occurred once. This chain uses TRBV19 with TRBJ2-7; D is unresolved. The CDR3 is 14 residues long. V was cut by 5 bases and J by 0 bases, with 11 bases left in between. Per the germline V gene, CDR1 is LNHDA and CDR2 is SQIVND (reference sequence). The CDR3 loop reads CASSPRIRSYEQYF. The CDR3 DNA sequence: TGTGCCAGTAGTCCTCGGATCCGCTCCTACGAGCAGTACTTC.

The chain is built from TRBV27 and TRBJ2-3; D perhaps matches TRBD2 (6 bases). This CDR3 has 19 residues. V was pared by 5 bases and J by 0 bases, with 24 bases between. The V gene's germline CDR1 is MNHEY and CDR2 SMNVEV (reference sequence). CDR3: CASSPLPPLASSSTDTQYF. For the CDR3, the DNA is TGTGCCAGCAGTCCCCTCCCCCCTCTAGCGTCCTCTAGCACAGATACGCAGTATTTT.

The chain links TRBV9 to TRBJ1-2; D unresolved. The CDR3 length is 13 residues. V was cut by 4 bases and J by 5 bases, with 12 bases left in between. In germline, CDR1 is SGDLS, CDR2 YYNGEE. The CDR3: CASSPSISYGYTF. CDR3 in DNA: TGTGCCAGCAGCCCCTCCATTTCTTATGGCTACACCTTC. Complete variable domain (other parts from reference TRBV9 and TRBJ1-2): DSGVTQTPKHLITATGQRVTLRCSPRSGDLSVYWYQQSLDQGLQFLIQYYNGEERAKGNILERFSAQQFPDLHSELNLSSLELGDSALYFCASSPSISYGYTFGSGTRLTVV.

The CDR3 DNA sequence: TGTGCCAGCAGTCATTCCGAGACACCTGGCTACACCTTC. This translates into CASSHSETPGYTF. The chain is built from TRBV28 and TRBJ1-2; D ambiguous. CDR1 MDHEN and CDR2 SYDVKM come from the germline V gene. The CDR3 consists of 13 residues. Trimming cost V 5 bases and J 7 bases, with 14 bases left between them.

The chain combines TRBV7-9 with TRBJ2-3; unclear D gene. V was cut by 5 bases and J by 10 bases, with 13 bases left in between. The CDR3 is 12 residues long. CDR1 is SEHNR, CDR2 FQNEAQ, per germline (reference sequence). CDR3 sequence: CASSPTRLAQYF. The CDR3 coding sequence is TGTGCCAGCAGCCCCACTCGCCTTGCGCAGTATTTT. Full variable domain (rest looked up from reference TRBV7-9 and TRBJ2-3): DTGVSQNPRHKITKRGQNVTFRCDPISEHNRLYWYRQTLGQGPEFLTYFQNEAQLEKSRLLSDRFSAERPKGSFSTLEIQRTEQGDSAMYLCASSPTRLAQYFGPGTRLTVL.

The V gene is TRBV5-4, the J gene TRBJ1-2; D not certain. The CDR3 covers 13 residues. The germline V gene encodes CDR1 SGHNT and CDR2 YYREEE (reference sequence). V was shortened by 1 base and J by 6 bases, with 10 bases between the two germline ends. CDR3 region: CASSLSVHDGYTF. The CDR3 coding sequence is TGTGCCAGCAGCTTGAGCGTCCATGATGGCTACACCTTC.

The chain is built from TRBV14 and TRBJ2-5; maybe TRBD1 (6 bases). The CDR3 is 15 residues long. Germline assignment: CDR1 SGHDN and CDR2 FVKESK. Trimming left V 5 bases short and J 4 bases short, with 17 bases between. CDR3 loop: CASSFQTGLGETQYF. The CDR3 nucleotides read TGTGCCAGCAGCTTTCAAACAGGGCTGGGAGAGACCCAGTACTTC.

The chain uses TRBV7-9 and TRBJ1-6; D ambiguous. Germline V gene lookup returns CDR1 SEHNR and CDR2 FQNEAQ (reference sequence). V was cut by 4 bases and J by 5 bases, with 12 bases left in between. The CDR3 has 15 amino acids. CDR3 region: CASSYLPQNNSPLHF. The CDR3 DNA sequence: TGTGCCAGCAGCTACCTGCCGCAAAATAATTCACCCCTCCACTTT. Supplemented by reference TRBV7-9 and TRBJ1-6, the full variable domain reads DTGVSQNPRHKITKRGQNVTFRCDPISEHNRLYWYRQTLGQGPEFLTYFQNEAQLEKSRLLSDRFSAERPKGSFSTLEIQRTEQGDSAMYLCASSYLPQNNSPLHFGNGTRLTVT.